Described below is a single T cell receptor beta chain sequence and its context. This sample was included in a study of cytomegalovirus exposure and HLA in healthy donors. As for the study in general: An early release of data contained about 85 million unique TCRs, which came from HLA-typed donors.

This CDR3 contains 15 residues. V gave up 0 bases and J gave up 5 bases, with 8 bases separating them. Germline V gene data show CDR1 as MNHEY and CDR2 as SVGAGI. A multiplex PCR was run with 60 Vbeta primers and 13 Jbeta primers. Data came from immunoSEQ multiplex PCR; TCRdb stores just in-frame clones and leaves some out. The sample has about 280,000 clones, around 90% seen once. The chain is built from TRBV6-5 and TRBJ1-6; no firm D call. The clonotype was recovered from a woman in her late teens or twenties in good health and CMV-seronegative. The sample was PBMCs. The CDR3 sequence is CASSYSGTDNSPLHF. CDR3 sequence (DNA): TGTGCCAGCAGTTACTCGGGCACCGATAATTCACCCCTCCACTTT.